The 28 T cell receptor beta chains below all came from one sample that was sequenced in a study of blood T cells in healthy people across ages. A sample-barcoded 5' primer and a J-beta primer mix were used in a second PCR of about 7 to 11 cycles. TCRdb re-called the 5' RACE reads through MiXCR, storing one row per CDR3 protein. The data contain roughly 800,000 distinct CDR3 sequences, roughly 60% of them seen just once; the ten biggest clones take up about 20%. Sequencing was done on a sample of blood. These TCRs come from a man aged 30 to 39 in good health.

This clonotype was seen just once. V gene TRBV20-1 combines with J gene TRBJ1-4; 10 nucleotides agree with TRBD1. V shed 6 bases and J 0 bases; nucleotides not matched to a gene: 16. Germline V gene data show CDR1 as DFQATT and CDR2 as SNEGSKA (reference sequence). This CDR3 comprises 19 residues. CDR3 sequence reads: CSATMHRDRGLTTNEKLFF. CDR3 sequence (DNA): TGCAGTGCCACCATGCACCGGGACAGGGGACTAACAACTAATGAAAAACTGTTTTTT.

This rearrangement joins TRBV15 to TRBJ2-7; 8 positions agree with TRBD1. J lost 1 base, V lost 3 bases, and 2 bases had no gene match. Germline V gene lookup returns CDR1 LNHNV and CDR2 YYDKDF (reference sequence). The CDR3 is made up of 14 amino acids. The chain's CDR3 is CATSSRQGSYEQYF. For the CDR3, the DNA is TGTGCCACCAGCAGCCGACAGGGGTCCTACGAGCAGTACTTC.

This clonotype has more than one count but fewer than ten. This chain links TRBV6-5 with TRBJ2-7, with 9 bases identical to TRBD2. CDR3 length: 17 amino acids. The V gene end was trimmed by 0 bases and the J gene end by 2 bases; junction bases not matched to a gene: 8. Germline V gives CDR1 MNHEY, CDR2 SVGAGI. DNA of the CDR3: TGTGCCAGCAGTTACTCGCTTGGGTCTAGCGGGACCTACGAGCAGTACTTC. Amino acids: CASSYSLGSSGTYEQYF.

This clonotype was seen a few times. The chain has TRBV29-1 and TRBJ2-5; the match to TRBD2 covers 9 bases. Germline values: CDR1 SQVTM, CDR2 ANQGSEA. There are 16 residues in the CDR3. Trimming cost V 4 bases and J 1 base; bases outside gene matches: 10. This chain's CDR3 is CSVVIRLAAIQETQYF. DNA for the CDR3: TGCAGCGTTGTGATAAGACTAGCGGCAATCCAAGAGACCCAGTACTTC.

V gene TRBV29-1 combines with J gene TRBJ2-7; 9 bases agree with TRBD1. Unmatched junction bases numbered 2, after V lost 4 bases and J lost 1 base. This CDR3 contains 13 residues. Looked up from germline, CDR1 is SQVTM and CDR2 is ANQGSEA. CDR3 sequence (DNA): TGCAGCGTTGCAGGGACAGGGTCCTACGAGCAGTACTTC. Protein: CSVAGTGSYEQYF.

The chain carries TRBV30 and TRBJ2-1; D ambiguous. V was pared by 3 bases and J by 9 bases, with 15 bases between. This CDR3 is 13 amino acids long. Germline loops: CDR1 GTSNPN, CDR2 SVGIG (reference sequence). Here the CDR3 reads CAWSVSVGVEQFF. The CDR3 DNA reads TGTGCCTGGAGCGTATCGGTTGGTGTTGAGCAGTTCTTC.

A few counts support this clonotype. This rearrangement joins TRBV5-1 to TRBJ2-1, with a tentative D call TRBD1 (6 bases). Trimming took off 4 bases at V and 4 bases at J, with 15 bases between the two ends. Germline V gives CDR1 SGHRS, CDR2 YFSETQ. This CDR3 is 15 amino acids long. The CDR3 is CASSPRTVTYNEQFF. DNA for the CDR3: TGCGCCAGCAGCCCGAGGACAGTAACATACAATGAGCAGTTCTTC. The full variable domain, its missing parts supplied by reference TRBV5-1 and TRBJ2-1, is KAGVTQTPRYLIKTRGQQVTLSCSPISGHRSVSWYQQTPGQGLQFLFEYFSETQRNKGNFPGRFSGRQFSNSRSEMNVSTLELGDSALYLCASSPRTVTYNEQFFGPGTRLTVL.

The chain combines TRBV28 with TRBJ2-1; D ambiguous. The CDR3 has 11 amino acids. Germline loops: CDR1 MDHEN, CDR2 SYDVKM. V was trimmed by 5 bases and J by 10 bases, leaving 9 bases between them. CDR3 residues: CASSRAKEQFF. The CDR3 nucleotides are TGTGCCAGCAGTAGGGCTAAGGAGCAGTTCTTC. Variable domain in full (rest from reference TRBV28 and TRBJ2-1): DVKVTQSSRYLVKRTGEKVFLECVQDMDHENMFWYRQDPGLGLRLIYFSYDVKMKEKGDIPEGYSVSREKKERFSLILESASTNQTSMYLCASSRAKEQFFGPGTRLTVL.

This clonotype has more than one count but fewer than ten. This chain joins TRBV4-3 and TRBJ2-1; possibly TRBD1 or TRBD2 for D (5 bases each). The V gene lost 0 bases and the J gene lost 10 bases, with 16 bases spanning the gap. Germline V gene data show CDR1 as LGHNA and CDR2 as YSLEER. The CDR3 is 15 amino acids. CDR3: CASSQDPGTQWEQFF. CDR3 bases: TGCGCCAGCAGCCAAGATCCTGGGACGCAGTGGGAGCAGTTCTTC.

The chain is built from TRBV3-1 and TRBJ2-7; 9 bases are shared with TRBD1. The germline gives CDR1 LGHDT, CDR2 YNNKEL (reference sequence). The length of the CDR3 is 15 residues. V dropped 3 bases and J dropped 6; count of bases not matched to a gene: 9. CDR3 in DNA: TGTGCCAGCAGCCACCCGGGACAGGGCAAAGGCGAGCAGTACTTC. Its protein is CASSHPGQGKGEQYF.

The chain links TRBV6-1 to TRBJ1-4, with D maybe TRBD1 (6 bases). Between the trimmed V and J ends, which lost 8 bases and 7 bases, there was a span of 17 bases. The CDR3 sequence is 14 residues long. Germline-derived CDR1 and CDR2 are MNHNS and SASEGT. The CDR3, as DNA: TGTGCCAGCCTACCAGCGAACAGGGTTGAAAAACTGTTTTTT. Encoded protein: CASLPANRVEKLFF.

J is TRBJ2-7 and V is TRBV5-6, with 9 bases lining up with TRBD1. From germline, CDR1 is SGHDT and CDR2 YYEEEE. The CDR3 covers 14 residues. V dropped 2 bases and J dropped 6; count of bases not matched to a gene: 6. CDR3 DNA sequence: TGTGCCAGCAGCTTTGGGACAGGGACCCGCGAGCAGTACTTC. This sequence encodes CASSFGTGTREQYF.

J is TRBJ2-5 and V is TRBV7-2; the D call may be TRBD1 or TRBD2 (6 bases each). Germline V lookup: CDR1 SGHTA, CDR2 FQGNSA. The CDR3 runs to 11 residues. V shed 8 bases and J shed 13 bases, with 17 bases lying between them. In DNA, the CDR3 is TGTGCCAGCCCAAGAGGGGGGTCCCTGTACTTC. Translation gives CASPRGGSLYF. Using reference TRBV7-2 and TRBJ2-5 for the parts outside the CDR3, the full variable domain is GAGVSQSPSNKVTEKGKDVELRCDPISGHTALYWYRQSLGQGLEFLIYFQGNSAPDKSGLPSDRFSAERTGGSVSTLTIQRTQQEDSAVYLCASPRGGSLYFGPGTRLLVL.

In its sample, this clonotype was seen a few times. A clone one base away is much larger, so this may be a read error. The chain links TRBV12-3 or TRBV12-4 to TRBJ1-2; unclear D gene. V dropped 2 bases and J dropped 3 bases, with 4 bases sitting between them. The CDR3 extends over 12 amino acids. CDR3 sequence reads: CASSLWDYGYTF. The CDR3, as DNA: TGTGCCAGCAGTTTATGGGACTATGGCTACACCTTC.

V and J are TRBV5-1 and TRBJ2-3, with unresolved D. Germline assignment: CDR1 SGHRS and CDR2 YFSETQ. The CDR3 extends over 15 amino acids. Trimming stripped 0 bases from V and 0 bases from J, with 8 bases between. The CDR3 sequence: CASSLESVSTDTQYF. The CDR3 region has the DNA TGCGCCAGCAGCTTGGAAAGCGTAAGCACAGATACGCAGTATTTT.

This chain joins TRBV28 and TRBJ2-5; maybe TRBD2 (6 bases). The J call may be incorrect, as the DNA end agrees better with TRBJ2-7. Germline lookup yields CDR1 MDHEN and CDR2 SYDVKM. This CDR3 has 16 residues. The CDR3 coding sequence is TGTGCCAGCAGTTTCCTTAGGGAGGTTGGGACCTACGAGCAGTACTTC. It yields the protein CASSFLREVGTYEQYF.

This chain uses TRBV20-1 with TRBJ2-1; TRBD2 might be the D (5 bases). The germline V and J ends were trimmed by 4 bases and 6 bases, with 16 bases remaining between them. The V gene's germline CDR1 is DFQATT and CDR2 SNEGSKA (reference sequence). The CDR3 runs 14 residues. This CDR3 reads CSAMRGFPGNEQFF. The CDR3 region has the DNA TGCAGTGCTATGAGAGGGTTTCCGGGCAATGAGCAGTTCTTC.

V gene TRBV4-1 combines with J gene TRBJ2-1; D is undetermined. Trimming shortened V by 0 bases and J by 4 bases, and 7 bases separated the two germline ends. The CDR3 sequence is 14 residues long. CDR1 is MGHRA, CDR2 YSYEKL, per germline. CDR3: CASSQDTQYNEQFF. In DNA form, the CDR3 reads TGCGCCAGCAGCCAAGACACCCAGTACAATGAGCAGTTCTTC.

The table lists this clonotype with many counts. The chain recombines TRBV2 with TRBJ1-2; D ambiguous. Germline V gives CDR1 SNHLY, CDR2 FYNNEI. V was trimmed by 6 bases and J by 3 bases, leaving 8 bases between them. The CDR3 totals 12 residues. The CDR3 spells CASSRDYYGYTF. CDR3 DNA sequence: TGTGCCAGCAGCAGAGACTACTATGGCTACACCTTC.

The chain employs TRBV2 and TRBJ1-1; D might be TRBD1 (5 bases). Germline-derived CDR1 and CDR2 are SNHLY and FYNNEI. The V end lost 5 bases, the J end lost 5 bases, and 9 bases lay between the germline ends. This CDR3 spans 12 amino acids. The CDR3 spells CASSLGVTEAFF. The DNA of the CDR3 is TGTGCCAGCAGTTTAGGGGTAACTGAAGCTTTCTTT.

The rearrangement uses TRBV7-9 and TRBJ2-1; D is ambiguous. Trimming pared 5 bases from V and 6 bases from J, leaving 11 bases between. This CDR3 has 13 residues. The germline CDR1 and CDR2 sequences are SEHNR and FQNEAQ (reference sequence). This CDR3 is CASSPPLVNEQFF. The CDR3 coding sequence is TGTGCCAGCAGCCCCCCGTTGGTCAATGAGCAGTTCTTC.

The CDR3 is CSASFLGSGSSNEQYF. The CDR3 DNA sequence: TGCAGTGCTAGCTTCCTGGGTAGCGGGAGCTCGAACGAGCAGTACTTC. The rearrangement joins TRBV20-1 to TRBJ2-7, with TRBD2 matching over 9 bases. V lost 3 bases to trimming and J lost 5 bases; unmatched junction nucleotides: 14. Germline V gene sequence: CDR1 DFQATT, CDR2 SNEGSKA (reference sequence). The CDR3 runs 16 residues.

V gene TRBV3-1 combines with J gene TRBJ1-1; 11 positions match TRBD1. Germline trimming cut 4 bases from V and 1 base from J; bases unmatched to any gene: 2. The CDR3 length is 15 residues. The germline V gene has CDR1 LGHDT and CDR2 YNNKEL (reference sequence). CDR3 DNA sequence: TGTGCCAGCAGCCGGGACAGGGGGACGAACACTGAAGCTTTCTTT. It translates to CASSRDRGTNTEAFF.

The CDR3 sequence is CASSEGQGANEQFF. CDR3 nucleotides: TGCGCCAGCAGCGAGGGACAGGGGGCTAATGAGCAGTTCTTC. The rearrangement uses TRBV5-1 and TRBJ2-1; 12 bases match TRBD1. The CDR3 is made up of 14 amino acids. Germline CDR1 and CDR2: SGHRS and YFSETQ. V shed 4 bases, J shed 7 bases, and the junction held 3 bases outside the gene matches. Full variable domain (rest looked up from reference TRBV5-1 and TRBJ2-1): KAGVTQTPRYLIKTRGQQVTLSCSPISGHRSVSWYQQTPGQGLQFLFEYFSETQRNKGNFPGRFSGRQFSNSRSEMNVSTLELGDSALYLCASSEGQGANEQFFGPGTRLTVL.

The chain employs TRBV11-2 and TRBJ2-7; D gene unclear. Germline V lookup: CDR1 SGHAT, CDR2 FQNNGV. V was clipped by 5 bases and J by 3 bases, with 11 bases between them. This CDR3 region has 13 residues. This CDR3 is CASSPWSSYEQYF. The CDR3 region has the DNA TGTGCCAGCAGCCCCTGGAGCAGCTACGAGCAGTACTTC.

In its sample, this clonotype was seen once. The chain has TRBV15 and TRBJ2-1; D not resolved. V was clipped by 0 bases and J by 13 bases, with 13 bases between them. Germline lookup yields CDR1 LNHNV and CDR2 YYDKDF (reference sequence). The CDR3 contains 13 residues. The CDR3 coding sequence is TGTGCCACCAGCAGAGATCTTACATTGGAACAGTTCTTC. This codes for CATSRDLTLEQFF.

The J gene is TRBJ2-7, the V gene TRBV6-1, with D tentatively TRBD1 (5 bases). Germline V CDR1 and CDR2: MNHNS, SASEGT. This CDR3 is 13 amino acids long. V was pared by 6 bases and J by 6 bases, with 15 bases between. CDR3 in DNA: TGTGCCAGCAGCGAAACAGGTTTGGGCGAGCAGTACTTC. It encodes CASSETGLGEQYF.

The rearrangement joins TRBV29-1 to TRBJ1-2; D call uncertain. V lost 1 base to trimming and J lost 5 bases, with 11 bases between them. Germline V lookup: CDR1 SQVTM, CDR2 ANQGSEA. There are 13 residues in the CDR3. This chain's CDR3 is CSVEVQDSYGYTF. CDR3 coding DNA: TGCAGCGTTGAAGTCCAGGACTCTTATGGCTACACCTTC. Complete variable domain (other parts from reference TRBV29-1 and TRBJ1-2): SAVISQKPSRDICQRGTSLTIQCQVDSQVTMMFWYRQQPGQSLTLIATANQGSEATYESGFVIDKFPISRPNLTFSTLTVSNMSPEDSSIYLCSVEVQDSYGYTFGSGTRLTVV.